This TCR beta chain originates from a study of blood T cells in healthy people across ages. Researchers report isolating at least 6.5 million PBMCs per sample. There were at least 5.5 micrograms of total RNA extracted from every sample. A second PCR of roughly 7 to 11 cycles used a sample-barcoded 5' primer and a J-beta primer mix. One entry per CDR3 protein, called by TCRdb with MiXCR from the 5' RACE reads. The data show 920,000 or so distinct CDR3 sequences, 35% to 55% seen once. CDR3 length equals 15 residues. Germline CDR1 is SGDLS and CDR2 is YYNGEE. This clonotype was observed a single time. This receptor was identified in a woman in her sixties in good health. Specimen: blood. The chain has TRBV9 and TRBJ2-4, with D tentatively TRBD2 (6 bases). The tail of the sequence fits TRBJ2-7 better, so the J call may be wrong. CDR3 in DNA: TGTGCCAGCAGCGCAGCCCGGGACTTCTCCTACGAGCAGTACTTC. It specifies CASSAARDFSYEQYF.